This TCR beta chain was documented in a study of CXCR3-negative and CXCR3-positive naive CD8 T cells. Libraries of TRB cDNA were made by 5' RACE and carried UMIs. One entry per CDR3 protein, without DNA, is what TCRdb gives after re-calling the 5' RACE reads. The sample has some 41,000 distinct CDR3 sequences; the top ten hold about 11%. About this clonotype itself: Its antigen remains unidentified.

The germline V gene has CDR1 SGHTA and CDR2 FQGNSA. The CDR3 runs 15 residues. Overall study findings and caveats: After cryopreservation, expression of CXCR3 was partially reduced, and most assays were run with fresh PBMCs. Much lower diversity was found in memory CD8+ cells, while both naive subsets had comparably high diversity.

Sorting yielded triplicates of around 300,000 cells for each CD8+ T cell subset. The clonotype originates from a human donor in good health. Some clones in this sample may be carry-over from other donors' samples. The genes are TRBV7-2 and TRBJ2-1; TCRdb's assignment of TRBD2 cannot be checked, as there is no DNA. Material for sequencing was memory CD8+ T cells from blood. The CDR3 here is CASSPTSGPYNEQFF. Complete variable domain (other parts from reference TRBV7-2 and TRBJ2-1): GAGVSQSPSNKVTEKGKDVELRCDPISGHTALYWYRQSLGQGLEFLIYFQGNSAPDKSGLPSDRFSAERTGGSVSTLTIQRTQQEDSAVYLCASSPTSGPYNEQFFGPGTRLTVL.